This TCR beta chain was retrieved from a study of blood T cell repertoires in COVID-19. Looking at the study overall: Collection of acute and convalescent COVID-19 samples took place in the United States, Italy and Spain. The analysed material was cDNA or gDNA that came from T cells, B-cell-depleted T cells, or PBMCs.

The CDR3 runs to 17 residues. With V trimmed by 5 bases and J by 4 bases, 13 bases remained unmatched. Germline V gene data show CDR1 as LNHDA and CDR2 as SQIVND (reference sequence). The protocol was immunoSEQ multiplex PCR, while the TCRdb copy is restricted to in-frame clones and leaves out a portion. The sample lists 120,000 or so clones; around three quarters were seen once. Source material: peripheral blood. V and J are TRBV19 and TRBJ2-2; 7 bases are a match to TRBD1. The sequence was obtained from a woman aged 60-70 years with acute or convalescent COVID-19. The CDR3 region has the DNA TGTGCCAGTAGTCTTGACAGGGTAGCAAGTCGCACCGGGGAGCTGTTTTTT. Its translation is CASSLDRVASRTGELFF.